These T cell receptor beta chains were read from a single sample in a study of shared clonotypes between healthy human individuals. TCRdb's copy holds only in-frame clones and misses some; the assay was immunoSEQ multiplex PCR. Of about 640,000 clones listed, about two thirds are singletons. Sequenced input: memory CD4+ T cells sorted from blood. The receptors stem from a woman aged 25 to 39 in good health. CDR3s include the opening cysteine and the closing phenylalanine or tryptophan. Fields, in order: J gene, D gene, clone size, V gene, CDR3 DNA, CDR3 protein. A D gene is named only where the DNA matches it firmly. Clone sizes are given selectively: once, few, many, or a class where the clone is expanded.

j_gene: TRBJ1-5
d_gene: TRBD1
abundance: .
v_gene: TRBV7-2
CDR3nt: TGTGCCAGCAGCCCGGGACAGGGAGCGGCGGGGAATCAGCCCCAGCATTTT
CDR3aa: CASSPGQGAAGNQPQHF

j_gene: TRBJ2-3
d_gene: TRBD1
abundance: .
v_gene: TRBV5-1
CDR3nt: TGCGCCAGCAGCTTGGGACAGGGCCCAAGCACAGATACGCAGTATTTT
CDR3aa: CASSLGQGPSTDTQYF

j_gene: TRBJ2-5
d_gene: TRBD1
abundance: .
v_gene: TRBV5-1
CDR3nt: TGCGCCAGCAGCGTGACAGGGGGAAAAGAGACCCAGTACTTC
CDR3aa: CASSVTGGKETQYF

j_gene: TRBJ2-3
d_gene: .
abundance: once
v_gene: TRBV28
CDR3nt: TGTGCCAGCAGTTTAAATCCTCCCTTGAAAGCAGATACGCAGTATTTT
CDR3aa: CASSLNPPLKADTQYF

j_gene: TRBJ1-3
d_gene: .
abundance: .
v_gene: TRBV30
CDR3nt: TGTGCCTGGAGTCTACCTGGCAGTTCGAGCTCTGGAAACACCATATATTTT
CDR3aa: CAWSLPGSSSSGNTIYF

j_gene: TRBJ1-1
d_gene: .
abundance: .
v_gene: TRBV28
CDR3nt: TGTGCCAGCAGTTTTACGGGACTGGGAGACACTGAAGCTTTCTTT
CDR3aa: CASSFTGLGDTEAFF

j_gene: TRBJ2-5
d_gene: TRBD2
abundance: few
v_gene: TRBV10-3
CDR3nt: TGTGCCTCCTTAGCGGGAGTGGGTCAAGAGACCCAGTACTTC
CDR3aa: CASLAGVGQETQYF

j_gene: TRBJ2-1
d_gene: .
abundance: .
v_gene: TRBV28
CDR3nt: TGTGCCAGCCTACCAACTAGCACGATCTACAATGAGCAGTTCTTC
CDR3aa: CASLPTSTIYNEQFF

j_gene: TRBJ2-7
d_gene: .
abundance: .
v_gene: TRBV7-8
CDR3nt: TGTGCCAGCAGCTTATCCTGGGACGAGCAGTACTTC
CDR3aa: CASSLSWDEQYF

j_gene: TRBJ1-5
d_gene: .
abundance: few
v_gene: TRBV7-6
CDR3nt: TGTGCCAGCAGCTCAACTCTTGGACAGCCCCAGCATTTT
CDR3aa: CASSSTLGQPQHF

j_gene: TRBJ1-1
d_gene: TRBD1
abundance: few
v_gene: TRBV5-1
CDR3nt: TGCGCCAGCAGCTTGGGGGACAGGGACCGGCCTGAAGCTTTCTTT
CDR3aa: CASSLGDRDRPEAFF

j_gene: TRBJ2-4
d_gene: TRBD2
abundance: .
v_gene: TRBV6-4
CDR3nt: TGTGCCAGCATACGGGGGGAAAACATTCAGTACTTC
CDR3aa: CASIRGENIQYF

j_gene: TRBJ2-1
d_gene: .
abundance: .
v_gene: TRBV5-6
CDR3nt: TGTGCCAGCAGCTTGGCGTCCCGGTGGAATGAGCAGTTCTTC
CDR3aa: CASSLASRWNEQFF

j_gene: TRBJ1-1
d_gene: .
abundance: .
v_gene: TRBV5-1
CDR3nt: TGCGCCAGCAGCCCCGGGGGGGTAAGAGGCACTGAAGCTTTCTTT
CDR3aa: CASSPGGVRGTEAFF

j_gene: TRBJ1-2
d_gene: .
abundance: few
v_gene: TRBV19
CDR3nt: TGTGCCAGTAGTATTGTTTCAGTGGGCGGCTACACCTTC
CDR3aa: CASSIVSVGGYTF

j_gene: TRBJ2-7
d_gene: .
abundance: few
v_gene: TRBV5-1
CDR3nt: TGCGCCAGCAGCTTGGACATCGCCTCCTACGAGCAGTACTTC
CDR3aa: CASSLDIASYEQYF

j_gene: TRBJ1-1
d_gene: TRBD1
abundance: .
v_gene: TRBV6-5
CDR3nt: TGTGCCAGCAGGACCCAGGGGGCAGCGGACACTGAAGCTTTCTTT
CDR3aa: CASRTQGAADTEAFF

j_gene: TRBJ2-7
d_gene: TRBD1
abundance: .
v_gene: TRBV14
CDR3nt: TGTGCCAGCAGCCCCAGGACAGGGGGAACCGAGCAGTACTTC
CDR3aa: CASSPRTGGTEQYF

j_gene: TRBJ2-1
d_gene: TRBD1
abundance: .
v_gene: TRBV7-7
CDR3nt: TGTGCCAGCAGCCTGACAGGGGCCTCCTACAATGAGCAGTTCTTC
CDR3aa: CASSLTGASYNEQFF

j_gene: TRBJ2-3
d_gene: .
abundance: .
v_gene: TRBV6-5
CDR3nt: TGTGCCAGCAGTTACTCGAGCCCGCCGAGGACAGATACGCAGTATTTT
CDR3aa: CASSYSSPPRTDTQYF

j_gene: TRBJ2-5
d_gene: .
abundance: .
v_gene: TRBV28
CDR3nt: TGTGCCAGCAGAGTGTATCAGGGGTTACTGGAGACCCAGTACTTC
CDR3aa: CASRVYQGLLETQYF

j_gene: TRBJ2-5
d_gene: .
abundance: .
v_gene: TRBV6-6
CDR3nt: TGTGCCAGCACCGGACGGAAAGAGACCCAGTACTTC
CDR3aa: CASTGRKETQYF

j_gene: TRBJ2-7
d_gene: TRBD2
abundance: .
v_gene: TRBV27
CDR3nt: TGTGCCAGCAGTCCCGGGACTAACTCCGCGGCATCCGAGCAGTACTTC
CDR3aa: CASSPGTNSAASEQYF

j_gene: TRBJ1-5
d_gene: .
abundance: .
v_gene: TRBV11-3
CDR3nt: TGTGCCAGCAGCTTAAGAGTCAGGGAGAGCAATCAGCCCCAGCATTTT
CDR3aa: CASSLRVRESNQPQHF

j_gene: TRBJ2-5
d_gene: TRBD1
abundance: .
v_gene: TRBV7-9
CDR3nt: TGTGCCAGCAGCTCTCCAGGGGGCCAAGAGACCCAGTACTTC
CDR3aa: CASSSPGGQETQYF

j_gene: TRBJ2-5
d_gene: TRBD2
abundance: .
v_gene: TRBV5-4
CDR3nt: TGTGCCAGCAGCTCCCCACCCGGGACTAGCGGATATACCAAGCAGTACTTC
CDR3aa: CASSSPPGTSGYTKQYF

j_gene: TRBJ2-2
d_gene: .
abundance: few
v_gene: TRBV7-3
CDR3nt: TGTGCCAGCAGCGCCCTGAGGAACACCGGGGAGCTGTTTTTT
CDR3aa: CASSALRNTGELFF

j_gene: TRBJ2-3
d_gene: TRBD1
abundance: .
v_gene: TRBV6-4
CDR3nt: TGTGCCAGCAGTGAAGGACAGGGTGGCGCAGATACGCAGTATTTT
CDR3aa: CASSEGQGGADTQYF

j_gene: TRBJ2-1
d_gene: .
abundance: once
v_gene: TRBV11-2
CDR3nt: TGTGCCAGCAGCTCCGGACAGACGCCCCACGATGAGCAGTTCTTC
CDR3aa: CASSSGQTPHDEQFF

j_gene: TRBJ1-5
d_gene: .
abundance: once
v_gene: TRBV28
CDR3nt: TGTGCCAGCAGTTTAAGGCGGGCGACAGTTAGGGGCAATCAGCCCCAGCATTTT
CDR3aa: CASSLRRATVRGNQPQHF

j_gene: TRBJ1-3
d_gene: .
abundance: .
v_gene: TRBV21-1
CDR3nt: TGTGCCAGCCCTCGGACAGGACCTGGAAACACCATATATTTT
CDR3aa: CASPRTGPGNTIYF

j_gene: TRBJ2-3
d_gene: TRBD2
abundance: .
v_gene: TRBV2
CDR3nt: TGTGCCAGCAGGAGACTAGCGGGAACAGATACGCAGTATTTT
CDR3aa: CASRRLAGTDTQYF